This passage covers 18 T cell receptor beta chains from one sample sequenced in a study of cytomegalovirus exposure and HLA in healthy donors. A multiplex PCR was run with 60 Vbeta primers and 13 Jbeta primers. Assay: immunoSEQ multiplex PCR; the TCRdb copy retains only in-frame clones and omits some. The sample includes around 140,000 clones, about 78% of them seen just once. Sequenced: PBMCs. The source is a man aged 50-59 years in good health and CMV-seropositive.

This chain uses TRBV19 with TRBJ2-3, with TRBD1 identical over 8 bases. This CDR3 contains 14 residues. Losses at the gene ends were 5 bases for V and 2 bases for J; bases not matched to a gene: 3. Per germline, CDR1 LNHDA and CDR2 SQIVND (reference sequence). In nucleotides, the CDR3 is TGTGCCAGTAGTCGGACAGGGTCCACAGATACGCAGTATTTT. Translated, it gives CASSRTGSTDTQYF. Complete variable domain (other parts from reference TRBV19 and TRBJ2-3): DGGITQSPKYLFRKEGQNVTLSCEQNLNHDAMYWYRQDPGQGLRLIYYSQIVNDFQKGDIAEGYSVSREKKESFPLTVTSAQKNPTAFYLCASSRTGSTDTQYFGPGTRLTVL.

This clone appeared a few times. The gene calls are TRBV7-9 and TRBJ1-5, with D maybe TRBD1 (5 bases). Germline CDR1 SEHNR, CDR2 FQNEAQ (reference sequence). This CDR3 is 16 amino acids long. Trimming removed 5 bases from V and 3 bases from J, with 17 bases in between. The CDR3 loop is CASSPGGGIDNQPQHF. In DNA, the CDR3 is TGTGCCAGCAGCCCGGGGGGGGGTATTGACAATCAGCCCCAGCATTTT.

The rearrangement uses TRBV7-9 and TRBJ1-1; D is undetermined. Germline CDR1 SEHNR, CDR2 FQNEAQ (reference sequence). This CDR3 is built from 13 residues. Trimming removed 5 bases from V and 3 bases from J, with 10 bases in between. The CDR3 DNA is TGTGCCAGCAGCCAGAACCGGGACACTGAAGCTTTCTTT. It codes for CASSQNRDTEAFF.

The CDR3 DNA reads TGTGCCAGCAGTGAATTTCAACAAGAGACCCAGTACTTC. It specifies CASSEFQQETQYF. The chain has TRBV6-1 and TRBJ2-5; D is unresolved. CDR1 and CDR2 from the germline V gene are MNHNS and SASEGT. The V end lost 2 bases, the J end lost 2 bases, and 6 bases lay between the germline ends. This CDR3 comprises 13 residues.

This rearrangement joins TRBV6-6 to TRBJ1-1; maybe TRBD1 (5 bases). Trimming cost V 5 bases and J 1 base, with 14 bases left between them. The length of the CDR3 is 15 residues. Germline V gene data show CDR1 as MNHNY and CDR2 as SVGAGI (reference sequence). The CDR3: CASSDPQGSNTEAFF. In DNA, the CDR3 is TGTGCCAGCAGTGACCCTCAGGGATCGAACACTGAAGCTTTCTTT.

The chain joins TRBV5-1 to TRBJ1-1, with TRBD1 matching 8 bases. The V and J ends lost 7 bases and 0 bases, in that order; junction bases with no gene match: 2. CDR1 is SGHRS and CDR2 is YFSETQ in the germline V gene. CDR3 length: 13 residues. The CDR3 DNA reads TGCGCCAGCGGGACAGGAATGAACACTGAAGCTTTCTTT. This encodes CASGTGMNTEAFF.

V and J are TRBV2 and TRBJ1-4; D ambiguous. Trimming left V 7 bases short and J 5 bases short, with 11 bases between. Germline V gives CDR1 SNHLY, CDR2 FYNNEI. The CDR3 has 13 amino acids. The CDR3 DNA reads TGTGCCAGCACTGGGCGCAGGAATGAAAAACTGTTTTTT. This encodes CASTGRRNEKLFF.

The gene calls are TRBV9 and TRBJ2-4, with D perhaps matching TRBD2 (7 bases). The CDR3 length is 15 residues. Per germline, CDR1 SGDLS and CDR2 YYNGEE. V shed 0 bases and J shed 3 bases, with 10 bases lying between them. The CDR3 DNA follows: TGTGCCAGCAGCGTAGGGGGGGGCCTCAAAAACATTCAGTACTTC. Its translation is CASSVGGGLKNIQYF.

This clone showed up just a few times. The chain uses TRBV7-9 and TRBJ2-5, with 11 bases identical to TRBD2. The trim removed 5 bases at V and 5 bases at J, leaving 7 bases unmatched. From germline, CDR1 is SEHNR and CDR2 FQNEAQ (reference sequence). The CDR3 extends over 15 amino acids. CDR3 DNA sequence: TGTGCCAGCAGCCCCAGACTAGCGGGAAAGGAGACCCAGTACTTC. Translated, it gives CASSPRLAGKETQYF.

The rearrangement uses TRBV4-1 and TRBJ2-7, with 14 bases matching TRBD2. The V gene's germline CDR1 is MGHRA and CDR2 YSYEKL. J lost 7 bases, V lost 3 bases, and 8 bases had no gene match. CDR3 length equals 16 residues. The CDR3 DNA reads as TGCGCCAGCAGCCAGGGGGGACTAGCGGGAGTATGGGAGCAGTACTTC. Protein sequence: CASSQGGLAGVWEQYF.

This clone was found once. The V call is TRBV5-4, the J call TRBJ1-2, with TRBD1 as a possible D gene (5 bases). V lost 0 bases and J 3 bases, leaving 18 bases between the germline ends. The V gene's germline CDR1 is SGHNT and CDR2 YYREEE (reference sequence). The CDR3 totals 17 residues. The CDR3 coding sequence is TGTGCCAGCAGCTTGGATGTCAACAGGAAGAGAGACTATGGCTACACCTTC. Amino acids: CASSLDVNRKRDYGYTF.

This clone occurred once. The rearrangement joins TRBV5-1 to TRBJ2-2, with 7 bases aligning to TRBD1. Germline CDR1 SGHRS, CDR2 YFSETQ. V gave up 0 bases and J gave up 3 bases; unmatched junction bases: 5. The CDR3 runs to 16 residues. The chain's CDR3 is CASSLAPQGDTGELFF. As DNA, the CDR3 is TGCGCCAGCAGCTTGGCCCCCCAGGGGGACACCGGGGAGCTGTTTTTT.

V usage is TRBV7-5 and J usage is TRBJ1-2. TRBV7-5 is described as a pseudogene. CDR3 length equals 12 residues. The CDR3 nucleotides read TGTGTCAGAAGCCAAGAGGTGTATGGCTACACCTTC. The encoded protein is CVRSQEVYGYTF.

This clone was seen only once. CDR3: CSARSESPNSPLHF. The CDR3 region has the DNA TGCAGCGCCCGTAGCGAGTCCCCTAATTCACCCCTCCACTTT. The genes are TRBV29-1 and TRBJ1-6; no definite D call. Germline CDR1 is SQVTM and CDR2 is ANQGSEA. The CDR3 runs to 14 residues. Trimming took off 7 bases at V and 6 bases at J, with 16 bases between the two ends.

V and J are TRBV5-1 and TRBJ2-2; perhaps TRBD1 as D (5 bases). With 4 bases removed from V and 0 bases from J, the gap between germline ends came to 10 bases. The CDR3 spans 15 residues. Germline CDR1 reads SGHRS; CDR2 reads YFSETQ. The CDR3 sequence is CASSTRTTNTGELFF. CDR3 sequence (DNA): TGCGCCAGCAGCACCAGGACAACGAACACCGGGGAGCTGTTTTTT.

V usage is TRBV21-1 and J usage is TRBJ2-7; TRBD1, as called in the table, went unchecked against the DNA. TRBV21-1 is marked as a pseudogene. The CDR3 covers 16 residues. The CDR3: CASSKNRDRVLYEQYF. CDR3 DNA: TGTGCCAGCAGCAAAAACCGGGACAGGGTACTTTACGAGCAGTACTTC.

This clone was seen only a few times. This chain links TRBV7-6 with TRBJ2-7; tentatively, D is TRBD1 (6 bases). The germline CDR1 and CDR2 sequences are SGHVS and FNYEAQ. V gave up 1 base and J gave up 4 bases, with 8 bases separating them. The CDR3 runs 13 residues. The CDR3 sequence is CASSLGTAYEQYF. The CDR3 bases are TGTGCCAGCAGCTTAGGGACAGCGTACGAGCAGTACTTC. The full variable domain, with the rest looked up from reference TRBV7-6 and TRBJ2-7, is GAGVSQSPRYKVTKRGQDVALRCDPISGHVSLYWYRQALGQGPEFLTYFNYEAQQDKSGLPNDRFSAERPEGSISTLTIQRTEQRDSAMYRCASSLGTAYEQYFGPGTRLTVT.

J is TRBJ1-2 and V is TRBV7-9; D gene unclear. The germline CDR1 and CDR2 sequences are SEHNR and FQNEAQ (reference sequence). The CDR3 extends over 13 amino acids. Trimming took off 1 base at V and 1 base at J, with 4 bases between the two ends. CDR3 amino acids: CASSLVSNYGYTF. The CDR3 nucleotides are TGTGCCAGCAGCTTAGTCAGTAACTATGGCTACACCTTC.